The 7 T cell receptor beta chains in this list originate from one sample, sequenced in a study of T cells after yellow fever vaccination. MiXCR, applied by TCRdb to the 5' RACE reads, yields one record per CDR3 protein. The sample yields about 400,000 distinct CDR3 sequences, about 6.2% seen once. The sample in question was PBMCs, obtained 5 days after the yellow fever booster vaccination. Receptors originate from a man aged 25-40 years who received the YFV17D yellow fever vaccine.

V and J are TRBV29-1 and TRBJ2-7; 13 positions agree with TRBD2. Germline V gene lookup returns CDR1 SQVTM and CDR2 ANQGSEA. Trimming took 6 bases from V and 2 from J; bases not matched to a gene: 4. This CDR3 is built from 14 residues. The CDR3 region has the DNA TGCAGCGTAATGACTAGCGGGAGGCCCTACGAGCAGTACTTC. Amino acids: CSVMTSGRPYEQYF.

This clonotype occurred many times. The rearrangement uses TRBV2 and TRBJ2-7; 16 bases fit TRBD2. Germline CDR1 SNHLY, CDR2 FYNNEI. The junction had 13 bases not matched to a gene; V was cut back by 10 bases and J by 7 bases. This CDR3 contains 16 residues. The CDR3 reads CATTGTSGRGRNEQYF. The DNA of the CDR3 is TGTGCCACAACCGGGACTAGCGGGAGGGGCCGGAATGAGCAGTACTTC.

This clonotype was recorded at least ten times. The chain uses TRBV10-3 and TRBJ2-1, with 10 bases lining up with TRBD2. V was pared by 5 bases and J by 0 bases, with 1 base of the junction left unmatched. CDR1 and CDR2 from the germline V gene are ENHRY and SYGVKD. This CDR3 region has 15 residues. CDR3 sequence: CAISTSGNSYNEQFF. CDR3 sequence (DNA): TGTGCCATCAGTACTAGCGGGAACTCCTACAATGAGCAGTTCTTC.

This clonotype has at least ten counts. The chain combines TRBV5-1 with TRBJ2-2, with unresolved D. CDR1 and CDR2 (germline): SGHRS, YFSETQ. The length of the CDR3 is 13 residues. V gave up 2 bases and J gave up 4 bases, with 6 bases separating them. CDR3 coding DNA: TGCGCCAGCAGCTTCCATTCCACCGGGGAGCTGTTTTTT. Translated: CASSFHSTGELFF.

The sample holds a few counts of this clonotype. This chain links TRBV15 with TRBJ2-7; perhaps TRBD2 as D (6 bases). CDR3 size: 16 residues. V lost 3 bases and J 3 bases, leaving 18 bases between the germline ends. The germline gives CDR1 LNHNV, CDR2 YYDKDF (reference sequence). CDR3 region: CATSSARGTGSYEQYF. DNA of the CDR3: TGTGCCACCAGCAGTGCCAGAGGGACCGGGAGCTACGAGCAGTACTTC.

There are many counts of this clonotype. The chain couples TRBV20-1 to TRBJ1-2; 8 nucleotides align to TRBD1. The CDR3 is made up of 10 amino acids. V was clipped by 7 bases and J by 12 bases; unmatched bases: 7. The germline CDR1 and CDR2 sequences are DFQATT and SNEGSKA (reference sequence). CDR3 amino acids: CSVGTGPNTF. CDR3 in DNA: TGCAGTGTCGGGACAGGCCCTAACACCTTC.

This clonotype was counted ten times or more. The gene calls are TRBV19 and TRBJ2-1, with TRBD2 matching over 7 bases. V was pared by 3 bases and J by 4 bases, with 6 bases of the junction left unmatched. The CDR3 extends over 15 amino acids. Germline loops: CDR1 LNHDA, CDR2 SQIVND (reference sequence). The CDR3 sequence: CASSIRDYRYNEQFF. DNA of the CDR3: TGTGCCAGTAGTATCCGGGACTATCGTTACAATGAGCAGTTCTTC.